The 22 T cell receptor beta chains in this list originate from one sample, sequenced in a study of cytomegalovirus exposure and HLA in healthy donors. The PCR ran on 60 Vbeta and 13 Jbeta primers. TCRdb's table, derived via immunoSEQ multiplex PCR, lists solely in-frame clones and lacks some. The table shows 100,000 or so clones, with over 80% occurring only once. The sample consisted of PBMCs. Receptors were obtained from a man younger than 35 in good health and CMV-seronegative.

The chain couples TRBV7-9 to TRBJ2-1; D perhaps matches TRBD2 (6 bases). This CDR3 has 17 amino acids. V was shortened by 8 bases and J by 6 bases, with 26 bases between the two germline ends. In germline, CDR1 is SEHNR, CDR2 FQNEAQ (reference sequence). The CDR3 loop reads CASQTPPGGVRVNEQFF. The CDR3 DNA reads TGTGCCAGCCAAACCCCCCCCGGGGGAGTAAGGGTCAATGAGCAGTTCTTC.

The gene calls are TRBV28 and TRBJ2-7, with TRBD1 as a possible D gene (6 bases). V was clipped by 3 bases and J by 3 bases, with 15 bases between them. The germline CDR1 and CDR2 sequences are MDHEN and SYDVKM. This CDR3 is built from 15 residues. CDR3 amino acids: CASSFEGVRVYEQYF. The DNA of the CDR3 is TGTGCCAGCAGTTTTGAGGGGGTCAGGGTCTACGAGCAGTACTTC.

This clone was seen just once. The rearrangement links TRBV10-2 to TRBJ1-5; D not resolved. Trimming shortened V by 4 bases and J by 0 bases, and 7 bases separated the two germline ends. The CDR3 is made up of 14 amino acids. The germline CDR1 and CDR2 sequences are WSHSY and SAAADI. Here the CDR3 DNA reads TGCGCCAGCAGTGCGAGTTATAGCAATCAGCCCCAGCATTTT. It encodes CASSASYSNQPQHF.

The rearrangement links TRBV7-6 to TRBJ2-7; 9 bases fit TRBD1. The V gene end was trimmed by 5 bases and the J gene end by 2 bases; junction bases not matched to a gene: 7. Germline CDR1 is SGHVS and CDR2 is FNYEAQ. This CDR3 is 15 amino acids long. This chain's CDR3 is CASSRDRDRAYEQYF. Here the CDR3 DNA reads TGTGCCAGCAGCCGAGACCGGGACAGGGCCTACGAGCAGTACTTC.

The chain joins TRBV7-3 to TRBJ2-3, with TRBD2 matching over 11 bases. This CDR3 is built from 15 residues. V gave up 5 bases and J gave up 5 bases; unmatched junction bases: 6. From germline, CDR1 is SGHTA and CDR2 FQGTGA. CDR3 coding DNA: TGTGCCAGCAGCCGCGCAACTAGCGGGAGAGATACGCAGTATTTT. Its translation: CASSRATSGRDTQYF. The full variable domain, rest sourced from reference TRBV7-3 and TRBJ2-3, is GAGVSQTPSNKVTEKGKYVELRCDPISGHTALYWYRQSLGQGPEFLIYFQGTGAADDSGLPNDRFFAVRPEGSVSTLKIQRTERGDSAVYLCASSRATSGRDTQYFGPGTRLTVL.

The CDR3 nucleotides read TGTGCCAGCACCCCTCGGGAGCGGCCCTACAATGAGCAGTTCTTC. It codes for CASTPRERPYNEQFF. The chain couples TRBV6-1 to TRBJ2-1; D possibly corresponds to TRBD2 (6 bases). CDR3 size: 15 residues. The germline V gene has CDR1 MNHNS and CDR2 SASEGT. Trimming stripped 7 bases from V and 2 bases from J, with 15 bases between.

This clone has only a few counts. The J gene is TRBJ2-1, the V gene TRBV14; TRBD2 matches at 7 bases. CDR1 and CDR2 from the germline V gene are SGHDN and FVKESK. V lost 1 base, J lost 6 bases, and 6 bases stayed unmatched. The CDR3 consists of 15 residues. CDR3 sequence (DNA): TGTGCCAGCAGCCAAGCGGCGGGAGCGGGCAATGAGCAGTTCTTC. Its protein is CASSQAAGAGNEQFF.

This rearrangement joins TRBV7-3 to TRBJ2-7, with 8 bases fitting TRBD2. Looked up from germline, CDR1 is SGHTA and CDR2 is FQGTGA. CDR3 length: 17 residues. Germline trimming cut 2 bases from V and 3 bases from J; bases unmatched to any gene: 12. This CDR3 reads CASSLALRGRRVYEQYF. The CDR3 nucleotides read TGTGCCAGCAGCTTAGCGCTCCGCGGGAGGAGGGTCTACGAGCAGTACTTC. Full variable domain (rest looked up from reference TRBV7-3 and TRBJ2-7): GAGVSQTPSNKVTEKGKYVELRCDPISGHTALYWYRQSLGQGPEFLIYFQGTGAADDSGLPNDRFFAVRPEGSVSTLKIQRTERGDSAVYLCASSLALRGRRVYEQYFGPGTRLTVT.

The J gene is TRBJ1-1, the V gene TRBV4-3; D remains unclear. The CDR3 runs to 15 residues. Germline V gene lookup returns CDR1 LGHNA and CDR2 YSLEER. Trimming removed 1 base from V and 2 bases from J, with 11 bases in between. CDR3 region: CASSQVSSGNTEAFF. As DNA, the CDR3 is TGCGCCAGCAGCCAAGTGTCGAGCGGTAACACTGAAGCTTTCTTT.

This clone was observed once. The rearrangement joins TRBV27 to TRBJ2-1, with 7 bases identical to TRBD1. The CDR3 has 12 amino acids. V lost 4 bases, J lost 8 bases, and 2 bases stayed unmatched. The V gene's germline CDR1 is MNHEY and CDR2 SMNVEV (reference sequence). CDR3 in amino acids: CASSSRGYEQFF. DNA for the CDR3: TGTGCCAGCAGTTCCAGGGGGTATGAGCAGTTCTTC.

A note on this clone: The sample holds other DNA sequences that translate to the same CDR3. The chain carries TRBV7-8 and TRBJ1-5, with D possibly matching TRBD1 (5 bases). The CDR3 contains 15 residues. Trimming took 1 base from V and 6 from J, leaving 13 bases between them. Germline CDR1 and CDR2: SGHVS and FQNEAQ. The CDR3, as DNA: TGTGCCAGCAGCTTAGGTTCGGGGGTTGGTCAGCCCCAGCATTTT. Translating gives CASSLGSGVGQPQHF.

This chain connects TRBV6-4 to TRBJ1-6; maybe TRBD1 (5 bases). V was shortened by 0 bases and J by 8 bases, with 14 bases between the two germline ends. This CDR3 is 16 amino acids long. Per the germline V gene, CDR1 is MRHNA and CDR2 is SNTAGT. CDR3 sequence: CASSDSAKGPYSPLHF. CDR3 nucleotide sequence: TGTGCCAGCAGTGACTCGGCCAAGGGGCCGTATTCACCCCTCCACTTT.

The chain links TRBV28 to TRBJ2-7; a weak D match, TRBD1 (6 bases). Germline-derived CDR1 and CDR2 are MDHEN and SYDVKM. V was cut by 9 bases and J by 4 bases, with 22 bases left in between. The CDR3 consists of 15 residues. The CDR3 is CASLTPGQGIYEQYF. The CDR3 region has the DNA TGTGCCAGTTTAACCCCCGGCCAGGGGATATACGAGCAGTACTTC.

This chain connects TRBV2 to TRBJ2-1; D unresolved. CDR1 and CDR2 (germline): SNHLY, FYNNEI. Trimming took 7 bases from V and 2 from J, leaving 9 bases between them. The CDR3 has 13 amino acids. The CDR3 spells CASTELTYNEQFF. The CDR3 DNA is TGTGCCAGCACGGAGCTTACCTACAATGAGCAGTTCTTC.

The chain joins TRBV4-3 to TRBJ1-4; the match to TRBD1 covers 7 bases. V was pared by 4 bases and J by 1 base, with 9 bases of the junction left unmatched. The CDR3 covers 17 residues. Germline lookup yields CDR1 LGHNA and CDR2 YSLEER. The CDR3 loop reads CASSPKRQGLTNEKLFF. CDR3 bases: TGCGCCAGCAGCCCCAAACGACAGGGACTAACTAATGAAAAACTGTTTTTT.

This clone occurred many times. The chain recombines TRBV19 with TRBJ2-3; possibly TRBD2 for D (6 bases). Per germline, CDR1 LNHDA and CDR2 SQIVND (reference sequence). V lost 3 bases and J lost 6, with 13 bases in between. The CDR3 covers 14 residues. CDR3 amino acids: CASSIVVGGDTQYF. The CDR3 bases are TGTGCCAGTAGTATCGTAGTCGGGGGTGATACGCAGTATTTT.

The chain links TRBV2 to TRBJ1-5; 7 bases align to TRBD1. V shed 6 bases and J 9 bases; nucleotides not matched to a gene: 5. The CDR3 covers 12 residues. The germline gives CDR1 SNHLY, CDR2 FYNNEI. CDR3 bases: TGTGCCAGCAGAGACGGGACAGTGCCCCAGCATTTT. This translates into CASRDGTVPQHF.

The rearrangement uses TRBV7-2 and TRBJ2-1; 7 bases fit TRBD2. The germline V gene has CDR1 SGHTA and CDR2 FQGNSA. Trimming took 5 bases from V and 7 from J; bases not matched to a gene: 14. This CDR3 has 16 residues. CDR3 region: CASSLTSALGGNEQFF. In DNA form, the CDR3 reads TGTGCCAGCAGCCTTACTTCGGCCTTGGGGGGGAATGAGCAGTTCTTC.

The chain joins TRBV11-2 to TRBJ1-3; D is perhaps TRBD1 (5 bases). This CDR3 contains 16 residues. V lost 2 bases to trimming and J lost 0 bases, with 11 bases between them. CDR1 and CDR2 (germline): SGHAT, FQNNGV. CDR3 nucleotide sequence: TGTGCCAGCAGCTTAATACGGGGGAGCTCTGGAAACACCATATATTTT. Protein: CASSLIRGSSGNTIYF. Based on the CDR3 plus reference TRBV11-2 and TRBJ1-3, the full variable domain is EAGVAQSPRYKIIEKRQSVAFWCNPISGHATLYWYQQILGQGPKLLIQFQNNGVVDDSQLPKDRFSAERLKGVDSTLKIQPAKLEDSAVYLCASSLIRGSSGNTIYFGEGSWLTVV.

The chain combines TRBV7-2 with TRBJ2-1; TRBD2 matches 12 bases. The CDR3 totals 16 residues. V dropped 0 bases and J dropped 12; count of bases not matched to a gene: 9. Germline V lookup: CDR1 SGHTA, CDR2 FQGNSA. The CDR3 loop reads CASSLAPSSGRAGQFF. CDR3 coding DNA: TGTGCCAGCAGCTTAGCGCCGTCTAGCGGGAGGGCGGGGCAGTTCTTC. The variable domain in full, completed from reference TRBV7-2 and TRBJ2-1, reads GAGVSQSPSNKVTEKGKDVELRCDPISGHTALYWYRQSLGQGLEFLIYFQGNSAPDKSGLPSDRFSAERTGGSVSTLTIQRTQQEDSAVYLCASSLAPSSGRAGQFFGPGTRLTVL.

V and J are TRBV5-1 and TRBJ2-2; TRBD1 matches at 7 bases. The CDR3 is 15 residues long. Germline-derived CDR1 and CDR2 are SGHRS and YFSETQ. V was pared by 3 bases and J by 0 bases, with 2 bases of the junction left unmatched. The CDR3 nucleotides are TGCGCCAGCAGCTCGACAGGGCCGAACACCGGGGAGCTGTTTTTT. Translation: CASSSTGPNTGELFF.

J is TRBJ2-3 and V is TRBV5-1; 11 bases map to TRBD1. Germline CDR1 reads SGHRS; CDR2 reads YFSETQ. Losses at the gene ends were 3 bases for V and 3 bases for J; bases not matched to a gene: 6. The CDR3 contains 16 residues. The CDR3 is CASSSRRDRGTDTQYF. CDR3 sequence (DNA): TGCGCCAGCAGCTCACGCCGGGACAGGGGGACAGATACGCAGTATTTT.